The clone carrying this T cell receptor (beta chain) was counted at least ten times. For the second PCR, which ran for roughly 7 to 11 cycles, a sample-barcoded 5' primer and a J-beta primer mix were used. TCRdb reprocessed the 5' RACE reads with MiXCR, giving one entry per CDR3 protein. The sample consists of about 640,000 distinct CDR3 sequences, roughly 31% of them appearing once. CDR1 SGHKS and CDR2 YYEKEE come from the germline V gene (reference sequence). Trimming shortened V by 4 bases and J by 5 bases, and 15 bases separated the two germline ends. The length of the CDR3 is 15 residues. This sample was included in a study of blood T cells in healthy people across ages.

Source material: blood. This sequence originates from an elderly woman in good health. The chain couples TRBV5-5 to TRBJ1-4, with D possibly being TRBD1 (5 bases). CDR3 DNA sequence: TGTGCCAGCAGCCAGGGTGGGGTGTCCAATGAAAAACTGTTTTTT. Amino acids: CASSQGGVSNEKLFF.